The clone carrying this T cell receptor beta chain was detected many times. What it recognizes is unknown. This sample is drawn from a study of T cells in Graves' hyperthyroidism and ophthalmopathy. Template material for amplifying TCR beta CDR3 regions consisted of RNA transcripts. HTBI primers were employed in a first-round RT-PCR of the TCR CDR3. A single record per CDR3 protein comes from TCRdb applying MiXCR to the multiplex PCR reads. Among 500,000 to 600,000 distinct CDR3 sequences listed, around 42% were seen once. Findings of the study overall: Within blood appeared most thyroid clonotypes that had expanded above 0.001.

Germline V gives CDR1 MNHNY, CDR2 SVGAGI (reference sequence). The CDR3 covers 10 residues. V was clipped by 7 bases and J by 4 bases, with 4 bases between them. Sequencing was performed on peripheral blood or thyroid tissue (not recorded which). The chain recombines TRBV6-6 with TRBJ1-1; D gene unclear. The TCR sequence derives from an adult woman with Graves' disease, either hyperthyroidism or ophthalmopathy (not recorded which). CDR3: CASTSTEAFF. DNA for the CDR3: TGTGCCAGCACGAGCACTGAAGCTTTCTTT.